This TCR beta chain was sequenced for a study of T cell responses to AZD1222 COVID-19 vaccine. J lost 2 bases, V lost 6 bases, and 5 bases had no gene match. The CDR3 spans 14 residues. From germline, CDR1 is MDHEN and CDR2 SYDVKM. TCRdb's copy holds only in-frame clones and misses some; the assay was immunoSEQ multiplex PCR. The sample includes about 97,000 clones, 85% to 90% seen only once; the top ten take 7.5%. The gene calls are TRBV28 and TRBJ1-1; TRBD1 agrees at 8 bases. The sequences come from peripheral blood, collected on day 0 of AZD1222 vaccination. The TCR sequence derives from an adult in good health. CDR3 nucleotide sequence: TGTGCCAGCAGCGGACAGGGACTCAACACTGAAGCTTTCTTT. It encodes CASSGQGLNTEAFF.